The 23 T cell receptor beta chains below all came from one sample that was sequenced in a study of CD8+CD57+ T cells in acquired aplastic anemia (dated by TCRdb to the late 2010s). Flow cytometry had shown CD8+CD57+ cell expansion in the patients selected for sequencing. Sequencing instrument: Illumina HiSeq 2000. Profiling of TCR beta VDJ combinations and CDR3 sequences used genomic DNA as the template. TCRdb reanalyzed the raw reads on its own, using fastp at Q25 for trimming and MiXCR for clone calling, and kept in-frame beta chains. Rows are unified per CDR3 protein, each entry keeping the most common DNA and genes. This sample lists hundreds of thousands of distinct CDR3 sequences; less than 35% were detected once. The ten largest account for less than 0.85% of the sample. Sequenced sample: sorted CD4+, CD8+, or CD8+CD57+ T cells (not recorded which) from PBMCs. These receptor sequences come from a human donor with aplastic anemia.

The chain recombines TRBV24-1 with TRBJ2-5, with 7 bases identical to TRBD2. CDR3 size: 14 residues. V trimming: 9 bases; J trimming: 2 bases; junction bases outside the gene matches: 8. Germline V gene lookup returns CDR1 KGHDR and CDR2 SFDVKD. DNA of the CDR3: TGTGCCACCCCATTCGGGAGGAGGCAAGAGACCCAGTACTTC. This sequence encodes CATPFGRRQETQYF.

The chain links TRBV25-1 to TRBJ2-3; tentatively, D is TRBD2 (6 bases). The ends were cut back, 3 bases at V and 14 bases at J, with 18 bases in the middle. CDR3 size: 13 residues. The germline CDR1 and CDR2 sequences are MGHDK and SYGVNS. DNA of the CDR3: TGTGCCAGCAGTGATGGAACGTCGGGGGTTGGGTATTTT. This sequence encodes CASSDGTSGVGYF.

The rearrangement joins TRBV12-5 to TRBJ2-7; TRBD1 aligns across 9 bases. V shed 5 bases and J 1 base; nucleotides not matched to a gene: 12. The germline V gene encodes CDR1 LGHNT and CDR2 FRNRAP. This CDR3 is 17 amino acids long. The CDR3 loop is CASGPRKGQGSSYEQYF. In DNA, the CDR3 is TGTGCTAGTGGTCCCCGGAAGGGACAGGGTTCGTCCTACGAGCAGTACTTC.

The CDR3 region is CASTPGGAGANVLTF. CDR3 DNA sequence: TGTGCCAGTACCCCGGGGGGGGCTGGGGCCAACGTCCTGACTTTC. This rearrangement joins TRBV19 to TRBJ2-6; 8 bases match TRBD2. The V gene end was trimmed by 7 bases and the J gene end by 2 bases; junction bases not matched to a gene: 4. CDR1 and CDR2 (germline): LNHDA, SQIVND (reference sequence). The CDR3 is made up of 15 amino acids.

This clonotype was seen repeatedly, ten times or more. CDR3 bases: TGCGCCAGCAGCAAGTACAGGGGAGACAATGAGCAGTTCTTC. It translates to CASSKYRGDNEQFF. The chain is built from TRBV5-1 and TRBJ2-1; 7 bases align to TRBD1. This CDR3 has 14 residues. Trimming removed 4 bases from V and 5 bases from J; junction bases left unmatched: 6. CDR1 and CDR2 (germline): SGHRS, YFSETQ.

The chain recombines TRBV20-1 with TRBJ2-4; a weak D match, TRBD2 (6 bases). Germline assignment: CDR1 DFQATT and CDR2 SNEGSKA (reference sequence). Between the trimmed V and J ends, which lost 7 bases and 10 bases, there was a span of 17 bases. The CDR3 length is 12 residues. The CDR3 DNA is TGCAGTGGCCGGGGCGGGACGCGGATTCAGTACTTC. Translated, it gives CSGRGGTRIQYF.

On this clonotype itself: This sequence may be a read error, since a much larger clone differs from it by one base. The rearrangement joins TRBV20-1 to TRBJ2-7; 8 nucleotides match TRBD2. The trim removed 1 base at V and 3 bases at J, leaving 5 bases unmatched. This CDR3 comprises 14 residues. The germline V gene encodes CDR1 DFQATT and CDR2 SNEGSKA (reference sequence). CDR3 sequence reads: CSARGGRGGYEQYF. The CDR3, as DNA: TGCAGTGCTAGAGGTGGACGGGGGGGCTACGAGCAGTACTTC.

The V call is TRBV24-1, the J call TRBJ2-1, with 12 bases aligning to TRBD1. V trimming: 4 bases; J trimming: 8 bases; junction bases outside the gene matches: 5. Germline V CDR1 and CDR2: KGHDR, SFDVKD. CDR3 length equals 15 residues. In DNA form, the CDR3 reads TGTGCCACCAGTGAGTCCGGGACAGGGGGCCATGAGCAGTTCTTC. Protein product: CATSESGTGGHEQFF.

Comment on this clonotype: This could be a read error, since a much larger clone is one nucleotide away. V is TRBV10-3 and J is TRBJ1-2; 7 nucleotides align to TRBD1. The germline V gene has CDR1 ENHRY and CDR2 SYGVKD. Germline trimming cut 5 bases from V and 0 bases from J; bases unmatched to any gene: 3. The CDR3 has 14 amino acids. The CDR3 DNA is TGTGCCATCAGTAAGGGGACAGCTAACTATGGCTACACCTTC. This translates into CAISKGTANYGYTF.

CDR3 nucleotide sequence: TGCGCCAGCAGCTTGGCCAGGGCCAATTCACCCCTCCACTTT. The encoded protein is CASSLARANSPLHF. The genes are TRBV5-1 and TRBJ1-6; D may be TRBD1 (5 bases). The CDR3 is 14 residues long. Germline CDR1 is SGHRS and CDR2 is YFSETQ. Between the trimmed V and J ends, which lost 0 bases and 7 bases, there was a span of 8 bases.

This rearrangement joins TRBV5-6 to TRBJ1-6; 7 bases match TRBD1. Germline CDR1 is SGHDT and CDR2 is YYEEEE. The V segment lost 4 bases and the J segment 4 bases; nucleotides outside the gene matches: 5. The CDR3 contains 15 residues. The CDR3 DNA is TGTGCCAGCAGCCCGCGGGACAGTTATAATTCACCCCTCCACTTT. Protein sequence: CASSPRDSYNSPLHF.

This chain connects TRBV2 to TRBJ2-7; tentatively, D is TRBD1 or TRBD2 (5 bases each). CDR1 and CDR2 from the germline V gene are SNHLY and FYNNEI. The CDR3 sequence is 15 residues long. V was cut by 6 bases and J by 2 bases, with 17 bases left in between. CDR3 DNA: TGTGCCAGCAGGAAAGGGTCGCAGGGAGCCTACGAGCAGTACTTC. It translates to CASRKGSQGAYEQYF.

The chain employs TRBV2 and TRBJ1-5; D gene ambiguous. This CDR3 is 14 amino acids long. Looked up from germline, CDR1 is SNHLY and CDR2 is FYNNEI. V shed 6 bases and J shed 8 bases, with 17 bases lying between them. The CDR3 reads CASSPTRIREPQHF. The CDR3 coding sequence is TGTGCCAGCAGCCCCACCCGAATTAGGGAGCCCCAGCATTTT.

In its sample, this clonotype was seen many times. V gene TRBV7-8 combines with J gene TRBJ2-2; D gene ambiguous. CDR1 is SGHVS and CDR2 is FQNEAQ in the germline V gene. Trimming took 4 bases from V and 6 from J, leaving 6 bases between them. The CDR3 sequence is 12 residues long. CDR3 in amino acids: CASSSSPGELFF. CDR3 nucleotides: TGTGCCAGCAGCTCTTCCCCCGGGGAGCTGTTTTTT.

This clonotype was counted many times. The chain carries TRBV2 and TRBJ1-2, with 7 positions matching TRBD1. In germline, CDR1 is SNHLY, CDR2 FYNNEI. Unmatched junction bases numbered 15, after V lost 7 bases and J lost 10 bases. The CDR3 is 14 amino acids. The CDR3 is CASIGQDPRQDYTF. CDR3 nucleotide sequence: TGTGCCAGCATTGGACAGGACCCTCGGCAGGACTACACCTTC. Supplemented by reference TRBV2 and TRBJ1-2, the full variable domain reads EPEVTQTPSHQVTQMGQEVILRCVPISNHLYFYWYRQILGQKVEFLVSFYNNEISEKSEIFDDQFSVERPDGSNFTLKIRSTKLEDSAMYFCASIGQDPRQDYTFGSGTRLTVV.

The gene calls are TRBV19 and TRBJ1-6; D not certain. Germline V CDR1 and CDR2: LNHDA, SQIVND (reference sequence). The CDR3 sequence is 18 residues long. Trimming pared 1 base from V and 0 bases from J, leaving 13 bases between. CDR3 nucleotides: TGTGCCAGTAGTATAGGAGATAGGCCGAGCTCCTATAATTCACCCCTCCACTTT. This gives the protein CASSIGDRPSSYNSPLHF.

This chain joins TRBV25-1 and TRBJ1-6; no clear D gene. This CDR3 has 14 residues. Trimming left V 8 bases short and J 9 bases short, with 17 bases between. The germline V gene has CDR1 MGHDK and CDR2 SYGVNS. The CDR3 DNA reads as TGTGCCAGCGGGGTGTCGGTAGGACCTTCACCCCTCCACTTT. This encodes CASGVSVGPSPLHF.

Regarding this clonotype: This may be a read error, as it is one base from a much larger clone. This chain connects TRBV19 to TRBJ2-7, with D possibly being TRBD1 (5 bases). Per the germline V gene, CDR1 is LNHDA and CDR2 is SQIVND (reference sequence). The V gene lost 6 bases and the J gene lost 5 bases, with 8 bases spanning the gap. The CDR3 length is 11 residues. The CDR3 bases are TGTGCCAGTAGGGCAGGGCACGAGCAGTACTTC. Protein product: CASRAGHEQYF.

This clonotype was detected ten times or more. V gene TRBV24-1 combines with J gene TRBJ1-2; D not resolved. Germline V gene sequence: CDR1 KGHDR, CDR2 SFDVKD. V was pared by 3 bases and J by 8 bases, with 9 bases between. CDR3 length equals 12 residues. The DNA of the CDR3 is TGTGCCACCAGTGATAGTTTGGAGGGCTACACCTTC. Protein product: CATSDSLEGYTF.

This clonotype was seen only a few times. The junction and the germline gene differ at one end; a read error may be behind it. This chain connects TRBV7-9 to TRBJ2-7, with TRBD1 matching 9 bases. There are 14 residues in the CDR3. CDR1 is SEHNR, CDR2 FQNEAQ, per germline (reference sequence). The CDR3 region has the DNA TGTGCCAGCAGCCTAGCCGGGACAGGGAACGAGCAGTACTTC. It yields the protein CASSLAGTGNEQYF.

J is TRBJ2-7 and V is TRBV3-1; no reliable D call. Between the trimmed V and J ends, which lost 1 base and 7 bases, there was a span of 11 bases. Germline CDR1 LGHDT, CDR2 YNNKEL (reference sequence). The CDR3 sequence is 13 residues long. CDR3 in amino acids: CASSQAKGREQYF. CDR3 coding DNA: TGTGCCAGCAGCCAAGCTAAAGGTCGGGAGCAGTACTTC.

There are many counts of this clonotype. The V call is TRBV10-3, the J call TRBJ1-2; the D gene is possibly TRBD1 (5 bases). This CDR3 has 13 amino acids. V lost 8 bases and J lost 0, with 10 bases in between. The V gene's germline CDR1 is ENHRY and CDR2 SYGVKD. CDR3 bases: TGTGCCATCGGGGCGGAAACTAACTATGGCTACACCTTC. Its translation is CAIGAETNYGYTF.

The rearrangement joins TRBV10-3 to TRBJ2-7, with a tentative D call TRBD1 (6 bases). V lost 10 bases and J lost 3, with 10 bases in between. The germline gives CDR1 ENHRY, CDR2 SYGVKD. The CDR3 consists of 11 residues. CDR3 in amino acids: CATGDGYEQYF. DNA of the CDR3: TGTGCCACAGGGGATGGCTACGAGCAGTACTTC.